These 6 T cell receptor beta chains were sequenced from one sample in a study of early T cells in non-severe SARS-CoV-2 infection. Each CDR3 protein is one row after TCRdb ran MiXCR on the 5' RACE reads. The data contain around 70,000 distinct CDR3 sequences, approximately 9% of them singletons. Sequencing was carried out using whole blood. These receptors came from an adult who was a healthcare worker with PCR-confirmed SARS-CoV-2 infection or an uninfected control (not recorded which).

This clonotype occurred many times. V and J are TRBV14 and TRBJ1-1; D call uncertain. CDR1 and CDR2 from the germline V gene are SGHDN and FVKESK. V lost 1 base and J 5 bases, leaving 8 bases between the germline ends. The CDR3 consists of 13 residues. The CDR3 loop is CASSQGVRTEAFF. The CDR3 nucleotides are TGTGCCAGCAGCCAAGGGGTGAGGACTGAAGCTTTCTTT. Variable domain in full (rest from reference TRBV14 and TRBJ1-1): EAGVTQFPSHSVIEKGQTVTLRCDPISGHDNLYWYRRVMGKEIKFLLHFVKESKQDESGMPNNRFLAERTGGTYSTLKVQPAELEDSGVYFCASSQGVRTEAFFGQGTRLTVV.

This clonotype appeared many times. The gene calls are TRBV30 and TRBJ1-2; D is perhaps TRBD1 (6 bases). V was trimmed by 2 bases and J by 6 bases, leaving 13 bases between them. Germline V CDR1 and CDR2: GTSNPN, SVGIG (reference sequence). The CDR3 spans 13 residues. CDR3 residues: CAWSFTGLHGYTF. The CDR3, as DNA: TGTGCCTGGAGTTTCACAGGGTTACATGGCTACACCTTC.

This sequence joins TRBV6-1 and TRBJ2-1, with 7 bases matching TRBD1. CDR1 and CDR2 from the germline V gene are MNHNS and SASEGT. V lost 6 bases, J lost 1 base, and 6 bases stayed unmatched. The CDR3 covers 15 residues. The CDR3, as DNA: TGTGCCAGCAGCGAGGGGGACAGTTCCTACAATGAGCAGTTCTTC. It codes for CASSEGDSSYNEQFF.

At least ten counts were recorded for this clonotype. The chain has TRBV11-2 and TRBJ2-3; TRBD1 agrees at 8 bases. Germline lookup yields CDR1 SGHAT and CDR2 FQNNGV. The CDR3 is made up of 15 amino acids. J lost 4 bases, V lost 6 bases, and 9 bases had no gene match. The CDR3 coding sequence is TGTGCCAGCAGGCCACCCCAGGGGGCCTCAGATACGCAGTATTTT. This encodes CASRPPQGASDTQYF.

This clonotype was recorded a few times. This chain connects TRBV27 to TRBJ1-5, with TRBD1 as a possible D gene (6 bases). CDR3 size: 15 residues. The V gene lost 2 bases and the J gene lost 7 bases, with 15 bases spanning the gap. The V gene's germline CDR1 is MNHEY and CDR2 SMNVEV (reference sequence). For the CDR3, the DNA is TGTGCCAGCAGTTTAGATATGGGGAGGGGGCAGCCCCAGCATTTT. Translated, it gives CASSLDMGRGQPQHF.

This clonotype was picked up a small number of times. The V and J genes are TRBV20-1 and TRBJ2-1, with TRBD2 matching over 7 bases. CDR3 length equals 15 residues. V dropped 0 bases and J dropped 1; count of bases not matched to a gene: 3. The germline CDR1 and CDR2 sequences are DFQATT and SNEGSKA (reference sequence). The CDR3 region is CSAREASGSYNEQFF. The CDR3 coding sequence is TGCAGTGCTAGAGAGGCTAGCGGATCCTACAATGAGCAGTTCTTC.